This paragraph covers one T cell receptor beta chain sequence. TCRdb keeps only in-frame clones here, not all; method: immunoSEQ multiplex PCR. The sample lists over 45,000 clones, around 93% occurring once. This sample was included in a study of T cell changes during pregnancy in multiple sclerosis. This CDR3 has 16 amino acids. The germline V gene has CDR1 SGDLS and CDR2 YYNGEE. The V end lost 2 bases, the J end lost 0 bases, and 13 bases lay between the germline ends. The chain recombines TRBV9 with TRBJ2-3; the D gene is possibly TRBD2 (6 bases). Sequences were derived from CD4+ T cells from peripheral blood mononuclear cells, sampled after pregnancy. This sequence was found in a female donor with multiple sclerosis, enrolled in a pregnancy study. The CDR3 region is CASSVRAGSSTDTQYF. DNA of the CDR3: TGTGCCAGCAGCGTTCGAGCCGGGAGTAGCACAGATACGCAGTATTTT.